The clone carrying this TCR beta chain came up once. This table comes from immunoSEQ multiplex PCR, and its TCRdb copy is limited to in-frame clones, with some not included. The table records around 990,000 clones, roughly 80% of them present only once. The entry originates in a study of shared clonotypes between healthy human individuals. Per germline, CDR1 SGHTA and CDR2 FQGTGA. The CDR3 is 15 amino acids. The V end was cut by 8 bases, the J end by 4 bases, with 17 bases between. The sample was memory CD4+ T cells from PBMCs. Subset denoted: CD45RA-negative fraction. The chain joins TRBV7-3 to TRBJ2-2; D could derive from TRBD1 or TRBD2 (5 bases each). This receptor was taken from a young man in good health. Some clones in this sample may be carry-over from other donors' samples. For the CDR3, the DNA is TGTGCCAGCGGACCGGGGACCTCGGGCACCGGGGAGCTGTTTTTT. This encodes CASGPGTSGTGELFF. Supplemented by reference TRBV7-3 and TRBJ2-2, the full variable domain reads GAGVSQTPSNKVTEKGKYVELRCDPISGHTALYWYRQSLGQGPEFLIYFQGTGAADDSGLPNDRFFAVRPEGSVSTLKIQRTERGDSAVYLCASGPGTSGTGELFFGEGSRLTVL.